These T cell receptor beta chains were read from a single sample in a study of cytomegalovirus exposure and HLA in healthy donors. Assay: immunoSEQ multiplex PCR; the TCRdb copy retains only in-frame clones and omits some. The sample lists roughly 120,000 clones, 75% to 90% occurring once. Source material: PBMCs. All receptors derive from a man aged 25 to 40 in good health and CMV-seronegative. Each CDR3 is given with its conserved first and last residue. D genes are given only for firm matches. Clone size is given for some rows only: seen once, a few or many times, or a class if the clone is expanded.

clone_size: few
v_call: TRBV7-2
cdr3_length: 13
d_call: NA
j_call: TRBJ1-1
cdr3_nt: TGTGCCAGCAGCTTAGGACAGAACACTGAAGCTTTCTTT
cdr3_aa: CASSLGQNTEAFF

clone_size: few
v_call: TRBV5-1
cdr3_length: 15
d_call: NA
j_call: TRBJ2-5
cdr3_nt: TGCGCCAGCAGCTTAGGCGGAGCATACCAAGAGACCCAGTACTTC
cdr3_aa: CASSLGGAYQETQYF

clone_size: NA
v_call: TRBV28
cdr3_length: 14
d_call: NA
j_call: TRBJ2-3
cdr3_nt: TGTGCCAGCAACCTTCTAGGGGGCACAGATACGCAGTATTTT
cdr3_aa: CASNLLGGTDTQYF

clone_size: NA
v_call: TRBV6-5
cdr3_length: 15
d_call: TRBD1
j_call: TRBJ1-5
cdr3_nt: TGTGCCAGCAGGTACAGGGGTAATAGCAATCAGCCCCAGCATTTT
cdr3_aa: CASRYRGNSNQPQHF

clone_size: few
v_call: TRBV11-2
cdr3_length: 13
d_call: NA
j_call: TRBJ1-1
cdr3_nt: TGTGCCAGCAGCTTAACGGTGGACACTGAAGCTTTCTTT
cdr3_aa: CASSLTVDTEAFF

clone_size: NA
v_call: TRBV10-3
cdr3_length: 14
d_call: TRBD2
j_call: TRBJ2-7
cdr3_nt: TGTGCCATCAGTGAACTAGCGGGAGTCTCTGAGCAGTACTTC
cdr3_aa: CAISELAGVSEQYF

clone_size: NA
v_call: TRBV4-1
cdr3_length: 18
d_call: TRBD2
j_call: TRBJ2-1
cdr3_nt: TGCGCCAGCAGCCAAGATTGGGCTAGCGGGAGGGGGCGGTATGAGCAGTTCTTC
cdr3_aa: CASSQDWASGRGRYEQFF

clone_size: few
v_call: TRBV9
cdr3_length: 13
d_call: TRBD1
j_call: TRBJ1-1
cdr3_nt: TGTGCCAGCAGCCTACGAGGACAGGGTGAAGCTTTCTTT
cdr3_aa: CASSLRGQGEAFF

clone_size: NA
v_call: TRBV30
cdr3_length: 14
d_call: TRBD2
j_call: TRBJ2-7
cdr3_nt: TGTGCCTGGACACAACTAGCGGGAGTTTCCGAGCAGTACTTC
cdr3_aa: CAWTQLAGVSEQYF

clone_size: NA
v_call: TRBV7-9
cdr3_length: 13
d_call: NA
j_call: TRBJ1-5
cdr3_nt: TGTGCCAGCAGCTTTTCTGGGCATCAGCCCCAGCATTTT
cdr3_aa: CASSFSGHQPQHF

clone_size: NA
v_call: TRBV7-3
cdr3_length: 13
d_call: TRBD2
j_call: TRBJ2-3
cdr3_nt: TGTGCCAGCAGCTTAAACGCGGCGGGAGACCTGTATTTT
cdr3_aa: CASSLNAAGDLYF

clone_size: NA
v_call: TRBV28
cdr3_length: 19
d_call: TRBD2
j_call: TRBJ2-7
cdr3_nt: TGTGCCAGCAGTTTAGTAGGGGGCGGACTAGCGGGGATCTCCTACGAGCAGTACTTC
cdr3_aa: CASSLVGGGLAGISYEQYF

clone_size: NA
v_call: TRBV21-1
cdr3_length: 12
d_call: NA
j_call: TRBJ1-1
cdr3_nt: TGTGCCACCGCGGCAGAGAACACTGAAGCTTTCTTT
cdr3_aa: CATAAENTEAFF

clone_size: few
v_call: TRBV5-1
cdr3_length: 14
d_call: TRBD2
j_call: TRBJ2-7
cdr3_nt: TGCGCCAGCAGCGTAGCGGGGGCTTCCTACGAGCAGTACTTC
cdr3_aa: CASSVAGASYEQYF

clone_size: NA
v_call: TRBV29-1
cdr3_length: 12
d_call: TRBD1
j_call: TRBJ2-7
cdr3_nt: TGCAGCGTGGGACAGGGGGGCTACGAGCAGTACTTC
cdr3_aa: CSVGQGGYEQYF

clone_size: NA
v_call: TRBV27
cdr3_length: 12
d_call: NA
j_call: TRBJ1-1
cdr3_nt: TGTGCCAGCAGTCCAGGGAACACTGAAGCTTTCTTT
cdr3_aa: CASSPGNTEAFF

clone_size: NA
v_call: TRBV7-8
cdr3_length: 14
d_call: NA
j_call: TRBJ2-3
cdr3_nt: TGTGCCAGCAGCTTATGGTGGGGCCCAGATACGCAGTATTTT
cdr3_aa: CASSLWWGPDTQYF

clone_size: NA
v_call: TRBV7-2
cdr3_length: 14
d_call: NA
j_call: TRBJ2-3
cdr3_nt: TGTGCCAGCAGCTTACGTAGAAGCACAGATACGCAGTATTTT
cdr3_aa: CASSLRRSTDTQYF

clone_size: NA
v_call: TRBV18
cdr3_length: 15
d_call: TRBD1
j_call: TRBJ2-7
cdr3_nt: TGTGCCAGCTCACCCCTCGGGACAGAGACCTACGAGCAGTACTTC
cdr3_aa: CASSPLGTETYEQYF

clone_size: NA
v_call: TRBV6-4
cdr3_length: 13
d_call: NA
j_call: TRBJ1-1
cdr3_nt: TGTGCCAGCAGTACACAGGAGAACACTGAAGCTTTCTTT
cdr3_aa: CASSTQENTEAFF

clone_size: once
v_call: TRBV29-1
cdr3_length: 14
d_call: NA
j_call: TRBJ2-6
cdr3_nt: TGCAGCGTTCTCGGGGTTTCTGGGGCCAACGTCCTGACTTTC
cdr3_aa: CSVLGVSGANVLTF

clone_size: NA
v_call: TRBV10-3
cdr3_length: 17
d_call: TRBD2
j_call: TRBJ2-1
cdr3_nt: TGTGCCATCAGTGAGTCATTGGGGACTAGGTTTACGGATGAGCAGTTCTTC
cdr3_aa: CAISESLGTRFTDEQFF

clone_size: NA
v_call: TRBV18
cdr3_length: 16
d_call: TRBD1
j_call: TRBJ2-7
cdr3_nt: TGTGCCAGCTCACCTCGAGTACAGGGGGCGGGATACGAGCAGTACTTC
cdr3_aa: CASSPRVQGAGYEQYF

clone_size: NA
v_call: TRBV2
cdr3_length: 14
d_call: NA
j_call: TRBJ2-3
cdr3_nt: TGTGCCAGCAGCGCGGACTACGGCACAGATACGCAGTATTTT
cdr3_aa: CASSADYGTDTQYF

clone_size: NA
v_call: TRBV12-5
cdr3_length: 16
d_call: TRBD2
j_call: TRBJ2-3
cdr3_nt: TGTGCTAGTGGTCCCCCACTGACTAGCAGGGTGGATACGCAGTATTTT
cdr3_aa: CASGPPLTSRVDTQYF

clone_size: NA
v_call: TRBV12-5
cdr3_length: 16
d_call: NA
j_call: TRBJ1-3
cdr3_nt: TGTGCTAGTGGTTTAATTACAGGCTTCTCTGGAAACACCATATATTTT
cdr3_aa: CASGLITGFSGNTIYF

clone_size: few
v_call: TRBV10-1
cdr3_length: 15
d_call: NA
j_call: TRBJ2-7
cdr3_nt: TGCGCCAGCAGTGACAATAGGGACAAATACTACGAGCAGTACTTC
cdr3_aa: CASSDNRDKYYEQYF

clone_size: NA
v_call: TRBV5-1
cdr3_length: 15
d_call: TRBD2
j_call: TRBJ2-7
cdr3_nt: TGCGCCAGCAGCCCCATAGCGGGAGTCGAGTACGAGCAGTACTTC
cdr3_aa: CASSPIAGVEYEQYF

clone_size: NA
v_call: TRBV4-3
cdr3_length: 16
d_call: NA
j_call: TRBJ2-5
cdr3_nt: TGCGCCAGCAGCCAAGACCTACGATCCCTCATAGAGACCCAGTACTTC
cdr3_aa: CASSQDLRSLIETQYF

clone_size: NA
v_call: TRBV11-2
cdr3_length: 13
d_call: NA
j_call: TRBJ2-7
cdr3_nt: TGTGCCAGCAGTTCCCAAGGGGGGGGCGAGCAGTACTTC
cdr3_aa: CASSSQGGGEQYF

clone_size: few
v_call: TRBV7-9
cdr3_length: 14
d_call: NA
j_call: TRBJ2-3
cdr3_nt: TGTGCCAGCAGCCTAGGGGAGTATCCAGATACGCAGTATTTT
cdr3_aa: CASSLGEYPDTQYF

clone_size: NA
v_call: TRBV29-1
cdr3_length: 13
d_call: NA
j_call: TRBJ2-5
cdr3_nt: TGCAGCGTTGAACGGGTGGGTTTGGAGACCCAGTACTTC
cdr3_aa: CSVERVGLETQYF

clone_size: NA
v_call: TRBV12-5
cdr3_length: 17
d_call: TRBD1
j_call: TRBJ2-2
cdr3_nt: TGTGCTAGTGGTTGGGAGGGACAGGGGGCTTTCGAAGGGGAGCTGTTTTTT
cdr3_aa: CASGWEGQGAFEGELFF

clone_size: NA
v_call: TRBV29-1
cdr3_length: 15
d_call: TRBD1
j_call: TRBJ1-5
cdr3_nt: TGCAGCGTATCAGGGACAGGGAATAGCAATCAGCCCCAGCATTTT
cdr3_aa: CSVSGTGNSNQPQHF

clone_size: NA
v_call: TRBV19
cdr3_length: 16
d_call: NA
j_call: TRBJ2-7
cdr3_nt: TGTGCCAGTAGTCCTGAGGGGGTTCCCCTTTCTCACGAGCAGTACTTC
cdr3_aa: CASSPEGVPLSHEQYF

clone_size: NA
v_call: TRBV11-1
cdr3_length: 14
d_call: NA
j_call: TRBJ2-7
cdr3_nt: TGTGCCAGCAGCTACGGGGCAGGGGCCTACGAGCAGTACTTC
cdr3_aa: CASSYGAGAYEQYF

clone_size: NA
v_call: TRBV30
cdr3_length: 12
d_call: NA
j_call: TRBJ1-2
cdr3_nt: TGTGCCTGGAGTAGGGATGACTATGGCTACCCCTTC
cdr3_aa: CAWSRDDYGYPF

clone_size: few
v_call: TRBV18
cdr3_length: 13
d_call: NA
j_call: TRBJ1-4
cdr3_nt: TGTGCCAGCTCATTCGGGAGGGATGAAAAACTGTTTTTT
cdr3_aa: CASSFGRDEKLFF

clone_size: NA
v_call: TRBV29-1
cdr3_length: 13
d_call: NA
j_call: TRBJ1-2
cdr3_nt: TGCAGCGTTGAAGCCCCTAGCAACTATGGCTACACCTTC
cdr3_aa: CSVEAPSNYGYTF

clone_size: NA
v_call: TRBV7-8
cdr3_length: 15
d_call: TRBD1
j_call: TRBJ2-1
cdr3_nt: TGTGCCAGCAGCTTAGGGACAGGGGATTACAATGAGCAGTTCTTC
cdr3_aa: CASSLGTGDYNEQFF

clone_size: NA
v_call: TRBV25-1
cdr3_length: 15
d_call: TRBD2
j_call: TRBJ2-5
cdr3_nt: TGTGCCAGCAGCGGGGGGGCCCTGTACCAAGAGACCCAGTACTTC
cdr3_aa: CASSGGALYQETQYF

clone_size: few
v_call: TRBV28
cdr3_length: 14
d_call: NA
j_call: TRBJ1-1
cdr3_nt: TGTGCCAGCAGAAATGGACAGATGAACACTGAAGCTTTCTTT
cdr3_aa: CASRNGQMNTEAFF

clone_size: NA
v_call: TRBV28
cdr3_length: 15
d_call: NA
j_call: TRBJ2-2
cdr3_nt: TGTGCCAGCAGTTTTCAGGGAACGAACACCGGGGAGCTGTTTTTT
cdr3_aa: CASSFQGTNTGELFF

clone_size: NA
v_call: TRBV19
cdr3_length: 14
d_call: TRBD1
j_call: TRBJ2-7
cdr3_nt: TGTGCCAGTAGTAGGGCAGGGGGCTCTGGCGAGCAGTACTTC
cdr3_aa: CASSRAGGSGEQYF

clone_size: NA
v_call: TRBV29-1
cdr3_length: 18
d_call: NA
j_call: TRBJ2-1
cdr3_nt: TGCAGCGTCGATACCTTCGCACGTGGGGCCTCGAGCTACAATGAGCAGTTCTTC
cdr3_aa: CSVDTFARGASSYNEQFF

clone_size: NA
v_call: TRBV5-1
cdr3_length: 15
d_call: NA
j_call: TRBJ1-1
cdr3_nt: TGCGCCAGCAGCTTGGGGGCGGGAATGAACACTGAAGCTTTCTTT
cdr3_aa: CASSLGAGMNTEAFF